The 26 T cell receptor beta chains presented below share a single source sample, sequenced in a study of T-cell memory formation after mild COVID-19. Each CDR3 protein gets one entry after TCRdb re-called the 5' RACE reads with MiXCR. The sample includes 290,000 or so distinct CDR3 sequences, roughly a fifth of them seen just once. Sequencing was done on a sample of PBMCs or a T cell subset sorted from them (not recorded which). The receptors shown here come from a man between 18 and 35 years old who had mild COVID-19 (a few samples of this study predate the infection). Cell type and time point are not known.

V is TRBV20-1 and J is TRBJ2-3; perhaps TRBD2 as D (7 bases). Germline V gives CDR1 DFQATT, CDR2 SNEGSKA (reference sequence). The germline V and J ends were trimmed by 6 bases and 4 bases, with 11 bases remaining between them. The CDR3 is 12 amino acids. The chain's CDR3 is CSARGAPDTQYF. CDR3 DNA sequence: TGCAGTGCCCGGGGGGCCCCAGATACGCAGTATTTT.

A few counts support this clonotype. The chain joins TRBV30 to TRBJ1-2; the D is unclear. The CDR3 extends over 12 amino acids. V lost 0 bases, J lost 2 bases, and 4 bases lay in between. Per the germline V gene, CDR1 is GTSNPN and CDR2 is SVGIG (reference sequence). The CDR3 sequence is CAWSVQNYGYTF. For the CDR3, the DNA is TGTGCCTGGAGTGTACAGAACTATGGCTACACCTTC.

This clonotype has a handful of counts. The CDR3 nucleotides read TGTGCCAGCAGCTCCACGGACAGGGAAGAGACCCAGTACTTC. It yields the protein CASSSTDREETQYF. V usage is TRBV7-9 and J usage is TRBJ2-5; 8 positions agree with TRBD1. Trimming removed 4 bases from V and 3 bases from J; junction bases left unmatched: 4. The germline gives CDR1 SEHNR, CDR2 FQNEAQ (reference sequence). The CDR3 has 14 amino acids.

The chain is built from TRBV7-6 and TRBJ1-1; TRBD1 matches at 7 bases. This CDR3 is built from 15 residues. Germline CDR1 reads SGHVS; CDR2 reads FNYEAQ. The ends lost 4 bases at V and 2 bases at J; junction bases unmatched: 7. The CDR3 reads CASSSPGGRNTEAFF. The DNA for the CDR3 is TGTGCCAGCAGCTCACCAGGGGGACGCAACACTGAAGCTTTCTTT.

This clonotype was recorded a few times. The chain carries TRBV7-2 and TRBJ2-1; D is perhaps TRBD2 (6 bases). The CDR3 consists of 14 residues. Per germline, CDR1 SGHTA and CDR2 FQGNSA. Between the trimmed V and J ends, which lost 5 bases and 4 bases, there was a span of 12 bases. The CDR3 protein is CASSPALAYNEQFF. For the CDR3, the DNA is TGTGCCAGCAGCCCTGCCCTAGCGTACAATGAGCAGTTCTTC.

This chain joins TRBV6-6 and TRBJ2-3; D perhaps matches TRBD1 (6 bases). Between the trimmed V and J ends, which lost 5 bases and 2 bases, there was a span of 17 bases. The CDR3 consists of 16 residues. Germline loops: CDR1 MNHNY, CDR2 SVGAGI (reference sequence). CDR3 bases: TGTGCCAGCAGTAACAGGGTTAAGACAAACACAGATACGCAGTATTTT. Protein sequence: CASSNRVKTNTDTQYF.

This clonotype was seen only a few times. The chain uses TRBV28 and TRBJ1-1; D gene ambiguous. Trimming took off 2 bases at V and 4 bases at J, with 14 bases between the two ends. The CDR3 covers 15 residues. Germline-derived CDR1 and CDR2 are MDHEN and SYDVKM. CDR3 nucleotides: TGTGCCAGCAGTTTAGTTCTGCCTGCGGGCACTGAAGCTTTCTTT. As protein: CASSLVLPAGTEAFF.

This clonotype was observed a handful of times. J is TRBJ2-1 and V is TRBV5-1; 13 positions agree with TRBD2. The CDR3 spans 19 residues. The V gene's germline CDR1 is SGHRS and CDR2 YFSETQ. With V trimmed by 4 bases and J by 0 bases, 10 bases remained unmatched. The CDR3, as DNA: TGCGCCAGCAGCACACCCTCGGGACTAGCGGGACCCTCCTACAATGAGCAGTTCTTC. This encodes CASSTPSGLAGPSYNEQFF. Together with reference TRBV5-1 and TRBJ2-1, the CDR3 gives the full variable domain: KAGVTQTPRYLIKTRGQQVTLSCSPISGHRSVSWYQQTPGQGLQFLFEYFSETQRNKGNFPGRFSGRQFSNSRSEMNVSTLELGDSALYLCASSTPSGLAGPSYNEQFFGPGTRLTVL.

This sequence joins TRBV3-1 and TRBJ1-6; maybe TRBD1 (5 bases). In germline, CDR1 is LGHDT, CDR2 YNNKEL (reference sequence). V was cut by 2 bases and J by 10 bases, with 15 bases left in between. The CDR3 totals 15 residues. CDR3 residues: CASSQLQGGISPLHF. CDR3 in DNA: TGTGCCAGCAGCCAACTGCAGGGTGGGATATCACCCCTCCACTTT.

The table lists this clonotype with a few counts. At one of its ends the junction is not consistent with the germline gene, which may arise from a read error. The CDR3 bases are TGCGCCAGCAGTCAAGTCCGGGACCACTCCTACGAGCAGTACTTC. As protein: CASSQVRDHSYEQYF. The rearrangement uses TRBV4-3 and TRBJ2-7, with D possibly called TRBD1 or TRBD2 (5 bases each). This CDR3 has 15 amino acids. Germline CDR1 reads LGHNA; CDR2 reads YSLEER.

This CDR3 reads CASSAGLTYGYTF. For the CDR3, the DNA is TGTGCCAGCAGTGCAGGGCTTACCTATGGCTACACCTTC. The chain joins TRBV6-5 to TRBJ1-2; tentative D call: TRBD1 (5 bases). This CDR3 region has 13 residues. Per germline, CDR1 MNHEY and CDR2 SVGAGI. Trimming pared 5 bases from V and 4 bases from J, leaving 11 bases between.

This chain joins TRBV5-1 and TRBJ2-1; 12 bases agree with TRBD2. The V and J ends lost 0 bases and 7 bases, in that order; junction bases with no gene match: 5. This CDR3 contains 16 residues. Germline V CDR1 and CDR2: SGHRS, YFSETQ. CDR3 DNA: TGCGCCAGCAGCTTGGCCCTAGCGGGGGGGCAAAATGAGCAGTTCTTC. Its protein product is CASSLALAGGQNEQFF.

In this sample, this clonotype turned up many times. V usage is TRBV7-6 and J usage is TRBJ2-1; possibly TRBD2 for D (7 bases). V gave up 1 base and J gave up 4 bases, with 11 bases separating them. Germline CDR1 SGHVS, CDR2 FNYEAQ. The CDR3 has 15 residues. The CDR3 sequence: CASSLERGAYNEQFF. CDR3 bases: TGTGCCAGCAGCTTAGAACGGGGGGCTTACAATGAGCAGTTCTTC.

The chain couples TRBV4-3 to TRBJ2-3; no clear D. The V end lost 0 bases, the J end lost 3 bases, and 13 bases lay between the germline ends. Germline V CDR1 and CDR2: LGHNA, YSLEER. This CDR3 contains 16 residues. CDR3 protein: CASSQDFLDATDTQYF. Written as DNA, the CDR3 is TGCGCCAGCAGCCAAGATTTTTTGGACGCTACAGATACGCAGTATTTT.

The table lists this clonotype with a few counts. The chain has TRBV7-2 and TRBJ1-6, with D uncertain. CDR3 length: 14 residues. Germline V gene data show CDR1 as SGHTA and CDR2 as FQGNSA. The V and J ends lost 4 bases and 5 bases respectively, with 9 bases between them. The CDR3 coding sequence is TGTGCCAGCAGCTCCGGTACTGATAATTCACCCCTCCACTTT. This translates into CASSSGTDNSPLHF.

This clonotype was detected only a few times. This chain connects TRBV4-3 to TRBJ2-2, with 7 bases aligning to TRBD2. This CDR3 is 15 amino acids long. Germline lookup yields CDR1 LGHNA and CDR2 YSLEER. Trimming at V came to 8 bases and at J to 0 bases, leaving 6 bases not matched to a gene. The CDR3 sequence: CASRRDYANTGELFF. The CDR3 bases are TGCGCCAGCCGCCGGGACTACGCGAACACCGGGGAGCTGTTTTTT.

Only a few counts were recorded for this clonotype. The chain joins TRBV2 to TRBJ1-2; no firm D call. This CDR3 is built from 11 residues. The V gene lost 5 bases and the J gene lost 8 bases, with 9 bases spanning the gap. The germline V gene encodes CDR1 SNHLY and CDR2 FYNNEI. The CDR3 coding sequence is TGTGCCAGCAGTAGAATTAGGGGCTACACCTTC. Translated, it gives CASSRIRGYTF.

This clonotype was seen only a few times. The chain is built from TRBV7-3 and TRBJ2-3, with TRBD2 matching over 9 bases. The germline CDR1 and CDR2 sequences are SGHTA and FQGTGA. J was trimmed by 6 bases and V by 2 bases; bases with no gene match: 3. The CDR3 is 14 amino acids. The CDR3: CASSLLSGGDTQYF. Here the CDR3 DNA reads TGTGCCAGCAGCTTACTCAGCGGGGGGGATACGCAGTATTTT.

The chain joins TRBV29-1 to TRBJ2-3; D uncertain. Germline CDR1 SQVTM, CDR2 ANQGSEA. The length of the CDR3 is 13 residues. The V end was cut by 3 bases, the J end by 7 bases, with 14 bases between. The CDR3 DNA reads TGCAGCGTTGACCTTGTAGTAGGAAATACGCAGTATTTT. It codes for CSVDLVVGNTQYF.

This chain joins TRBV5-1 and TRBJ1-4; D is possibly TRBD1 (6 bases). The V gene's germline CDR1 is SGHRS and CDR2 YFSETQ. This CDR3 spans 14 amino acids. V was clipped by 2 bases and J by 7 bases, with 12 bases between them. DNA for the CDR3: TGCGCCAGCAGCTTTCAGGGGCGCTCTGAAAAACTGTTTTTT. Translation: CASSFQGRSEKLFF.

This chain links TRBV4-2 with TRBJ2-2; 9 nucleotides align to TRBD2. The CDR3 has 18 residues. Per germline, CDR1 LGHNA and CDR2 YNFKEQ. With 3 bases clipped from V and 2 bases from J, the junction kept 10 bases outside the gene matches. The CDR3 sequence: CASSQTGASGANTGELFF. The CDR3 DNA follows: TGTGCCAGCAGCCAGACCGGGGCTAGCGGGGCCAACACCGGGGAGCTGTTTTTT.

Details on this clonotype: Likely a read error: the CDR3 ends without its conserved phenylalanine or tryptophan. This rearrangement joins TRBV6-1 to TRBJ1-5, with 8 bases identical to TRBD1. The CDR3 covers 14 residues. The ends lost 3 bases at V and 4 bases at J; junction bases unmatched: 2. Looked up from germline, CDR1 is MNHNS and CDR2 is SASEGT. The chain's CDR3 is CASSDWTGNQPQHI. CDR3 nucleotide sequence: TGTGCCAGCAGTGACTGGACAGGGAATCAGCCCCAGCATATT.

The chain recombines TRBV4-3 with TRBJ1-1; TRBD1 is a possible D gene (5 bases). Trimming pared 2 bases from V and 2 bases from J, leaving 9 bases between. Germline CDR1 is LGHNA and CDR2 is YSLEER. The CDR3 loop spans 14 amino acids. The CDR3 coding sequence is TGCGCCAGCAGCCAACGGGGCACCAACACTGAAGCTTTCTTT. Protein product: CASSQRGTNTEAFF.

The CDR3 DNA reads as TGTGCCAGCAGTTATTCATCAGGGGCCCCCCGCGAGCAGTACTTC. It encodes CASSYSSGAPREQYF. This chain connects TRBV6-5 to TRBJ2-7; maybe TRBD1 (6 bases). Trimming stripped 3 bases from V and 6 bases from J, with 18 bases between. Germline V gene lookup returns CDR1 MNHEY and CDR2 SVGAGI. This CDR3 is built from 15 residues.

Only a few counts were recorded for this clonotype. The rearrangement uses TRBV29-1 and TRBJ2-1; D call uncertain. Germline loops: CDR1 SQVTM, CDR2 ANQGSEA. The CDR3 is 12 amino acids. The germline V and J ends were trimmed by 6 bases and 0 bases, with 6 bases remaining between them. The CDR3 sequence: CSVAFSYNEQFF. CDR3 sequence (DNA): TGCAGCGTGGCATTCTCCTACAATGAGCAGTTCTTC.

This clonotype was observed a handful of times. The rearrangement links TRBV2 to TRBJ2-3; D gene uncertain. Germline assignment: CDR1 SNHLY and CDR2 FYNNEI. V was clipped by 1 base and J by 2 bases, with 7 bases between them. The CDR3 sequence is 14 residues long. This CDR3 is CASSEEQSTDTQYF. The CDR3 DNA reads as TGTGCCAGCAGTGAAGAGCAGTCCACAGATACGCAGTATTTT.